The clone carrying this T cell receptor beta chain was seen at least ten times. The CDR3 totals 15 residues. Germline lookup yields CDR1 MDHEN and CDR2 SYDVKM. Trimming removed 5 bases at V and 7 bases at J, with 17 bases between. The data derive from a study of T cells in Graves' hyperthyroidism and ophthalmopathy. Across the whole study: Sampling of peripheral blood happened at initial diagnosis, prior to any treatment.

The CDR3 regions of TCR beta were amplified from RNA transcripts. Using the HTBI primer set, a first-round RT-PCR was run on the TCR CDR3. TCRdb re-called the multiplex PCR reads through MiXCR, storing one row per CDR3 protein. The sample includes more than 350,000 distinct CDR3 sequences, around 15% of them seen just once. This TCR was recovered from an older woman with Graves' ophthalmopathy. The rearrangement uses TRBV28 and TRBJ1-4; D perhaps matches TRBD1 (5 bases). The specimen was blood. CDR3: CASSAPGEDGEKLFF. The CDR3 nucleotides read TGTGCCAGCAGTGCCCCGGGGGAGGACGGTGAAAAACTGTTTTTT.